Below are 15 T cell receptor beta chains sequenced from a single sample in a study of PD-L1 blockade in urothelial cancer. TCRdb keeps only in-frame clones here, not all; method: immunoSEQ multiplex PCR. The table lists about 120,000 clones, roughly 89% of them singletons. Specified time point: peripheral blood 6 weeks after treatment start. The sample was PBMCs, taken around atezolizumab (anti-PD-L1) treatment. Receptors were obtained from a man aged 55 to 69 with urothelial cancer.

The rearrangement uses TRBV9 and TRBJ1-1; 9 nucleotides agree with TRBD1. V gave up 4 bases and J gave up 3 bases; unmatched junction bases: 7. This CDR3 spans 15 amino acids. Looked up from germline, CDR1 is SGDLS and CDR2 is YYNGEE. The CDR3 loop reads CASSLGTGWDTEAFF. The CDR3 DNA is TGTGCCAGCAGCCTCGGGACAGGGTGGGACACTGAAGCTTTCTTT.

The chain has TRBV5-4 and TRBJ2-2, with D possibly TRBD2 on 5 matching bases. The CDR3 length is 13 residues. From germline, CDR1 is SGHNT and CDR2 YYREEE (reference sequence). Trimming left V 7 bases short and J 4 bases short, with 11 bases between. The CDR3 coding sequence is TGTGCCAGCCGGGGAGAGATCACCGGGGAGCTGTTTTTT. Its translation is CASRGEITGELFF.

The chain employs TRBV7-8 and TRBJ2-1; 9 bases are shared with TRBD1. Germline V gene sequence: CDR1 SGHVS, CDR2 FQNEAQ. This CDR3 is 17 amino acids long. Trimming cost V 0 bases and J 4 bases; bases outside gene matches: 7. The CDR3 nucleotides are TGTGCCAGCAGCTTAGCGGGAGGGACAGGGATGTACAATGAGCAGTTCTTC. This translates into CASSLAGGTGMYNEQFF.

This chain connects TRBV10-3 to TRBJ2-7, with 8 bases identical to TRBD1. The CDR3 sequence is 14 residues long. V shed 10 bases and J 5 bases; nucleotides not matched to a gene: 13. Germline-derived CDR1 and CDR2 are ENHRY and SYGVKD. As DNA, the CDR3 is TGTGCCACCGGGACAGGTCAGGGTACCGACGAGCAGTACTTC. It specifies CATGTGQGTDEQYF.

The rearrangement uses TRBV9 and TRBJ2-1, with a weak D call TRBD2 (6 bases). This CDR3 comprises 16 residues. Looked up from germline, CDR1 is SGDLS and CDR2 is YYNGEE. The ends were cut back, 3 bases at V and 2 bases at J, with 15 bases in the middle. The CDR3 protein is CASSGAPAGTYNEQFF. The DNA of the CDR3 is TGTGCCAGCAGCGGAGCCCCAGCGGGTACCTACAATGAGCAGTTCTTC.

The chain employs TRBV6-5 and TRBJ1-4; tentatively, D is TRBD1 (6 bases). CDR1 MNHEY and CDR2 SVGAGI come from the germline V gene. Trimming pared 4 bases from V and 7 bases from J, leaving 13 bases between. The CDR3 has 14 residues. CDR3 residues: CASSSQGKGEKLFF. CDR3 coding DNA: TGTGCCAGCAGTTCCCAGGGGAAGGGTGAAAAACTGTTTTTT.

This chain links TRBV30 with TRBJ2-5; 10 nucleotides match TRBD2. This CDR3 spans 16 amino acids. The germline gives CDR1 GTSNPN, CDR2 SVGIG (reference sequence). The V and J ends lost 2 bases and 4 bases, in that order; junction bases with no gene match: 10. The CDR3 nucleotides read TGTGCCTGGAGTATCGGTCTAGCGGGAGCGGGAGAGACCCAGTACTTC. It translates to CAWSIGLAGAGETQYF.

This sequence joins TRBV6-1 and TRBJ2-7; 8 bases align to TRBD1. Germline assignment: CDR1 MNHNS and CDR2 SASEGT. J lost 0 bases, V lost 5 bases, and 6 bases had no gene match. The CDR3 is 15 residues long. The CDR3 DNA reads as TGTGCCAGCAGTCCCGGACAGGGAAGCTCCTACGAGCAGTACTTC. Residues: CASSPGQGSSYEQYF.

The chain joins TRBV9 to TRBJ2-5; tentatively, D is TRBD2 (5 bases). The CDR3 has 15 residues. V lost 3 bases and J 2 bases, leaving 14 bases between the germline ends. Germline CDR1 and CDR2: SGDLS and YYNGEE. This CDR3 is CASSAGGDLQETQYF. CDR3 sequence (DNA): TGTGCCAGCAGCGCCGGAGGAGACTTGCAAGAGACCCAGTACTTC.

The chain couples TRBV27 to TRBJ1-1; 12 bases line up with TRBD1. The trim removed 7 bases at V and 11 bases at J, leaving 5 bases unmatched. The germline gives CDR1 MNHEY, CDR2 SMNVEV (reference sequence). The CDR3 consists of 12 residues. The CDR3, as DNA: TGTGCCAGCAAGGGACAGGGGGCAGGGGCTTTCTTT. Residues: CASKGQGAGAFF.

The chain employs TRBV10-3 and TRBJ2-7; TRBD2 might be the D (5 bases). V lost 9 bases and J lost 2, with 14 bases in between. The CDR3 has 13 residues. Germline-derived CDR1 and CDR2 are ENHRY and SYGVKD. The CDR3 DNA reads as TGTGCCATTCTAACCCCCGGGGCCTACGAGCAGTACTTC. Amino acid sequence: CAILTPGAYEQYF.

The genes are TRBV5-1 and TRBJ2-7, with D possibly matching TRBD2 (6 bases). V was pared by 2 bases and J by 5 bases, with 8 bases between. The CDR3 consists of 12 residues. Germline CDR1 and CDR2: SGHRS and YFSETQ. The DNA of the CDR3 is TGCGCCAGCAGCTTTACGGGAGACGAGCAGTACTTC. Protein product: CASSFTGDEQYF.

The J gene is TRBJ2-1, the V gene TRBV7-2; D may be TRBD1 (5 bases). Deletions cut 1 base from V and 4 bases from J, with 11 bases between. The germline V gene encodes CDR1 SGHTA and CDR2 FQGNSA. This CDR3 comprises 15 residues. CDR3 nucleotide sequence: TGTGCCAGCAGCTTAGACTATCAGGGTTACAATGAGCAGTTCTTC. This translates into CASSLDYQGYNEQFF.

The chain employs TRBV9 and TRBJ1-1; 8 nucleotides align to TRBD1. The CDR3 runs to 16 residues. Trimming cost V 2 bases and J 3 bases; bases outside gene matches: 9. Germline V lookup: CDR1 SGDLS, CDR2 YYNGEE. The chain's CDR3 is CASSVRDRGSYTEAFF. CDR3 nucleotide sequence: TGTGCCAGCAGCGTCCGAGACAGGGGATCCTACACTGAAGCTTTCTTT.

The chain uses TRBV19 and TRBJ1-1; a weak D match, TRBD1 (6 bases). Looked up from germline, CDR1 is LNHDA and CDR2 is SQIVND (reference sequence). Trimming removed 3 bases from V and 1 base from J, with 12 bases in between. CDR3 length equals 15 residues. Here the CDR3 DNA reads TGTGCCAGTAGTATCTGGGGGCGGACGAACACTGAAGCTTTCTTT. As protein: CASSIWGRTNTEAFF. Filled out from reference TRBV19 and TRBJ1-1, the complete variable domain reads DGGITQSPKYLFRKEGQNVTLSCEQNLNHDAMYWYRQDPGQGLRLIYYSQIVNDFQKGDIAEGYSVSREKKESFPLTVTSAQKNPTAFYLCASSIWGRTNTEAFFGQGTRLTVV.